One and the same sample provided the 8 T cell receptor beta chains below, sequenced in a study of CD8 T cells in Susac syndrome. Reverse transcription of about 0.5 to 1 ug RNA used random hexamers. TCRdb processed the immunoSEQ multiplex PCR reads anew with MiXCR; each CDR3 protein has one entry. The top ten hold about 0.22% of the sample, which has approximately 300,000 distinct CDR3 sequences, roughly 85% seen once. The source material was CD8+ T cells from PBMCs. These receptors were obtained from a human donor with multiple sclerosis.

The CDR3 region has the DNA TGTGCCAGCAGCCCGACTAGCGGGAGTACCGGGGAGCTGTTTTTT. As protein: CASSPTSGSTGELFF. The V gene is TRBV28, the J gene TRBJ2-2; 12 nucleotides line up with TRBD2. Losses at the gene ends were 6 bases for V and 5 bases for J; bases not matched to a gene: 4. The CDR3 runs to 15 residues. The germline V gene encodes CDR1 MDHEN and CDR2 SYDVKM. Full variable domain (outside the CDR3, taken from reference TRBV28 and TRBJ2-2): DVKVTQSSRYLVKRTGEKVFLECVQDMDHENMFWYRQDPGLGLRLIYFSYDVKMKEKGDIPEGYSVSREKKERFSLILESASTNQTSMYLCASSPTSGSTGELFFGEGSRLTVL.

The chain uses TRBV11-2 and TRBJ2-2, with 14 bases aligning to TRBD2. Germline V gives CDR1 SGHAT, CDR2 FQNNGV. The V gene end was trimmed by 5 bases and the J gene end by 5 bases; junction bases not matched to a gene: 10. CDR3 length: 18 amino acids. CDR3 residues: CASSTRLAGGPKTGELFF. CDR3 nucleotides: TGTGCCAGCAGCACCCGACTAGCGGGAGGGCCCAAGACCGGGGAGCTGTTTTTT.

V usage is TRBV9 and J usage is TRBJ1-1, with a possible D match to TRBD1 (6 bases). V dropped 3 bases and J dropped 3 bases, with 9 bases sitting between them. The CDR3 spans 13 residues. CDR1 and CDR2 from the germline V gene are SGDLS and YYNGEE. CDR3 coding DNA: TGTGCCAGCAGCGAACAGGGATACACTGAAGCTTTCTTT. Translated: CASSEQGYTEAFF.

V usage is TRBV19 and J usage is TRBJ2-7; D remains ambiguous. Trimming took off 5 bases at V and 7 bases at J, with 21 bases between the two ends. This CDR3 has 15 residues. Germline lookup yields CDR1 LNHDA and CDR2 SQIVND (reference sequence). The CDR3 region is CASSVDPSFIGEQYF. The CDR3 DNA reads as TGTGCCAGTAGTGTTGATCCCAGCTTCATAGGGGAGCAGTACTTC. Together with reference TRBV19 and TRBJ2-7, the CDR3 gives the full variable domain: DGGITQSPKYLFRKEGQNVTLSCEQNLNHDAMYWYRQDPGQGLRLIYYSQIVNDFQKGDIAEGYSVSREKKESFPLTVTSAQKNPTAFYLCASSVDPSFIGEQYFGPGTRLTVT.

The rearrangement links TRBV4-3 to TRBJ2-1; D tentatively fits TRBD1 or TRBD2 (5 bases each). CDR3 length equals 17 residues. Per the germline V gene, CDR1 is LGHNA and CDR2 is YSLEER. With 0 bases removed from V and 1 base from J, the gap between germline ends came to 13 bases. CDR3 sequence (DNA): TGCGCCAGCAGCCAAGATCTCCACGGGGCATCCTACAATGAGCAGTTCTTC. Its translation is CASSQDLHGASYNEQFF.

V usage is TRBV13 and J usage is TRBJ2-1, with D tentatively TRBD1 (6 bases). The CDR3 is 15 residues long. Per germline, CDR1 PRHDT and CDR2 FYEKMQ (reference sequence). Trimming cost V 5 bases and J 2 bases, with 13 bases left between them. CDR3 amino acids: CASSRRQEAYNEQFF. Here the CDR3 DNA reads TGTGCCAGCAGCCGAAGACAGGAGGCCTACAATGAGCAGTTCTTC.

V gene TRBV18 combines with J gene TRBJ2-2; the D is unclear. Trimming stripped 0 bases from V and 2 bases from J, with 10 bases between. Germline CDR1 is KGHSH and CDR2 is LQKENI. CDR3 length: 16 amino acids. The DNA for the CDR3 is TGTGCCAGCTCACCACCGACGGGCCCTAACACCGGGGAGCTGTTTTTT. It translates to CASSPPTGPNTGELFF.

V usage is TRBV5-6 and J usage is TRBJ2-7; no firm D call. The CDR3 consists of 15 residues. CDR1 SGHDT and CDR2 YYEEEE come from the germline V gene. V gave up 0 bases and J gave up 0 bases, with 10 bases separating them. The CDR3 DNA reads TGTGCCAGCAGCTTGGGCCAGCGCCACTCCTACGAGCAGTACTTC. Translated: CASSLGQRHSYEQYF.